The sequence of this TCR beta chain was determined in a study of cytomegalovirus exposure and HLA in healthy donors. General study findings and limits: A few CMV-associated chains proved CMV antigen-specific in vitro. Upon later analysis, HLA-associated TCR beta chains proved more clonally expanded than other, equally common chains. The authors later linked a missense DCLRE1C variant to TCR beta V- and J-gene trimming.

It was with 60 Vbeta and 13 Jbeta primers that the PCR ran. Repertoires were generated with immunoSEQ multiplex PCR, while TCRdb's copy carries only in-frame clones and drops some. The table lists 270,000 or so clones, 86% of them singletons. Worth noting for this clone: Its target is unknown.

The ends lost 5 bases at V and 1 base at J; junction bases unmatched: 8. The germline gives CDR1 SGHRS, CDR2 YFSETQ. This CDR3 spans 15 amino acids. The source is a man aged 35-49 years in good health and CMV-seropositive. The chain is built from TRBV5-1 and TRBJ2-5; 7 bases fit TRBD2. Sequencing input: PBMCs. The CDR3 bases are TGCGCCAGCAGGGAGGGCGGGAGTTTCCAAGAGACCCAGTACTTC. Protein product: CASREGGSFQETQYF.